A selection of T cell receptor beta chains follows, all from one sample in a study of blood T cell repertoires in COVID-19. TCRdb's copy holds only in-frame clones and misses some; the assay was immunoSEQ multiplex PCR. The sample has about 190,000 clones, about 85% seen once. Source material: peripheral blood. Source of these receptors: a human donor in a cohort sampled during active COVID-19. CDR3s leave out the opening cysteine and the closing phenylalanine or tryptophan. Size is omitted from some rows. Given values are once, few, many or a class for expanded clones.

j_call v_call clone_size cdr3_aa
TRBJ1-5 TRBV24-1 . ATSATGGGQPQH
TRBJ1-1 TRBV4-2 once ASSRRTGNTEAF
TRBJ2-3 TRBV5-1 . ASSPGEDTQY
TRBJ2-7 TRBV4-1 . ASSQAPRGGGSSYEQY
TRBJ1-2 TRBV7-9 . ASSLTTGEYGYT
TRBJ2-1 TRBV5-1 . ASSPTGGYNEQF
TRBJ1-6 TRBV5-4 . ASSLARGKAPLH
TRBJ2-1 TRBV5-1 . ASSSTSGKGDEQF
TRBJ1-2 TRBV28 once ASSPPGSSGYT
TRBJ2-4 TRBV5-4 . ASSLPGLAGGIQY
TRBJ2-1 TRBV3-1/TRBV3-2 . ASSLSGTGQNEQF
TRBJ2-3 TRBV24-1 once ATGREGTDTQY
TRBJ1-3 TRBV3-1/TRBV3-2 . ASSGVDTIY
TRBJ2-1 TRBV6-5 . ASQPSLAHEQF
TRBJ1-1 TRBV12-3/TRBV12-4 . ASSLVYTEAF
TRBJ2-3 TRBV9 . ASSVEIGWSDTQY
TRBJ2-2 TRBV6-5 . ASSGLAGLGELF
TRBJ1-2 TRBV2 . ASSFDRGERGYT
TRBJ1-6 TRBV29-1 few SVQQGLNSPLH
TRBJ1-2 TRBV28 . ASSSVTGNYGYT
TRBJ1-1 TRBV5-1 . ASSSIGQGQTEAF
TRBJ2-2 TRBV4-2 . ASSQLVGELF
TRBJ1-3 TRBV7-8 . ASSPTPGQTFSGNTIY
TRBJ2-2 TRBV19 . ASSILGVPNTGELF
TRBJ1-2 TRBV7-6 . ASSLVADSLYGYT
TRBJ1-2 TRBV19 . ASSTGDRVGYGYT
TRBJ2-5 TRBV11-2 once ASSLDVGQRWETQY
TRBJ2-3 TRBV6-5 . ASSSRGGAADTQY